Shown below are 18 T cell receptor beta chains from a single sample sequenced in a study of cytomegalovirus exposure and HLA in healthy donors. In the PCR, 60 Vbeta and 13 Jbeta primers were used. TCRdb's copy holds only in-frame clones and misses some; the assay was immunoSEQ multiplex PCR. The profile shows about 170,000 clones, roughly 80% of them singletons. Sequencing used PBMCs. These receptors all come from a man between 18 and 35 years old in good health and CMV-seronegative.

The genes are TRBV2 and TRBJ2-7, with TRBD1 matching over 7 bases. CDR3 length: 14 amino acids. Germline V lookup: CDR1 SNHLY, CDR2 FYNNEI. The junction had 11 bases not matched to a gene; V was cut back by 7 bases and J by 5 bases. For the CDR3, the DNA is TGTGCCAGCAACCGGGACAGCAGCCAGGACGAGCAGTACTTC. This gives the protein CASNRDSSQDEQYF.

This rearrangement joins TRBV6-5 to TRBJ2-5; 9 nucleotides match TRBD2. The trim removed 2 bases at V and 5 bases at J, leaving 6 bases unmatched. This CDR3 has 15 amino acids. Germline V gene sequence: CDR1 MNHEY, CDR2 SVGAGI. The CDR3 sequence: CASSYGGRARETQYF. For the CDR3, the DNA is TGTGCCAGCAGTTACGGCGGGAGGGCCCGGGAGACCCAGTACTTC.

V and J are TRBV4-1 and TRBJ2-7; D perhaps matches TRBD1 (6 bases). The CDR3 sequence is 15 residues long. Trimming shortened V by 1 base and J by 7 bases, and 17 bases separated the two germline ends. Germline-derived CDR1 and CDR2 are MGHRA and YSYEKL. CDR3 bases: TGCGCCAGCAGCCAAGTTTCTGGACAGCCGGAAGAGCAGTACTTC. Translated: CASSQVSGQPEEQYF.

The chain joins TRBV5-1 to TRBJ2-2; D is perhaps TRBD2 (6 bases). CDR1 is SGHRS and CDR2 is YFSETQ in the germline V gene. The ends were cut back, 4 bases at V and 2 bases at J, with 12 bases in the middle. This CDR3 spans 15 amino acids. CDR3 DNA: TGCGCCAGCAGCCCCTGGGACTCAAACACCGGGGAGCTGTTTTTT. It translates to CASSPWDSNTGELFF.

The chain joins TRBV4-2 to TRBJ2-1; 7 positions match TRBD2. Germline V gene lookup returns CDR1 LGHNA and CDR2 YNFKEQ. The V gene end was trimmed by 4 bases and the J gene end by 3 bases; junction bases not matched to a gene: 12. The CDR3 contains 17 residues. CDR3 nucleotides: TGTGCCAGCAGCCCATCCGAAAATAGCGGGTTCTACAATGAGCAGTTCTTC. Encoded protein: CASSPSENSGFYNEQFF.

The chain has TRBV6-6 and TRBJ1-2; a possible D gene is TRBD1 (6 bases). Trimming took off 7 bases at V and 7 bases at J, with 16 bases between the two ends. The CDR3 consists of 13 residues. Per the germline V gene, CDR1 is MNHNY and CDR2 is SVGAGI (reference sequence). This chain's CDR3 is CASTVRDIGGYTF. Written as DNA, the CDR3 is TGTGCCAGCACCGTCCGGGACATTGGTGGCTACACCTTC.

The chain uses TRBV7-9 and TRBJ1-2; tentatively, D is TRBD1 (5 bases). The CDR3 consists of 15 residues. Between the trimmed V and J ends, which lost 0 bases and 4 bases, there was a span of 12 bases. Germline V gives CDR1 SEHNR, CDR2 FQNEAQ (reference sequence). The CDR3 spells CASSLASGGGYGYTF. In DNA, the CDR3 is TGTGCCAGCAGCTTAGCATCCGGGGGGGGCTATGGCTACACCTTC.

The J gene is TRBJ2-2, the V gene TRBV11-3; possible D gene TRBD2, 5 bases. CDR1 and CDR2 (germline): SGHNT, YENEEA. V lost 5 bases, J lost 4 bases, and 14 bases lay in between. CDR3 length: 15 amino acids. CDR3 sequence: CASSPSWEPTGELFF. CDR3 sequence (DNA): TGTGCCAGCAGCCCCTCTTGGGAGCCCACCGGGGAGCTGTTTTTT.

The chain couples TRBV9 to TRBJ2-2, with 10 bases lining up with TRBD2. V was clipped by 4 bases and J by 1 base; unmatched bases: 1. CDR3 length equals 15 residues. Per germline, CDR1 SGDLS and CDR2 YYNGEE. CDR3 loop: CASSPSGGNTGELFF. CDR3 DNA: TGTGCCAGCAGCCCTAGCGGGGGGAACACCGGGGAGCTGTTTTTT.

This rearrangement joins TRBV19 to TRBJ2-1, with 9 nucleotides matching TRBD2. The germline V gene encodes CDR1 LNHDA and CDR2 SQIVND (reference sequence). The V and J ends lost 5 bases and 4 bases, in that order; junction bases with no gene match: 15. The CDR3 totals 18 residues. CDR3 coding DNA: TGTGCCAGTAGTCCGGCAGTTCTAGCGGGAACAGCATACAATGAGCAGTTCTTC. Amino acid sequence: CASSPAVLAGTAYNEQFF.

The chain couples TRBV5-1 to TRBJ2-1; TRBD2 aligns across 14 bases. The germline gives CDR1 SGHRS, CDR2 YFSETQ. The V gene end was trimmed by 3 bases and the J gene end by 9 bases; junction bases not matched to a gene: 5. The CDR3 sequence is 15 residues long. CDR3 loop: CASSSGLAGVGEQFF. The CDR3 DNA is TGCGCCAGCAGCTCGGGACTAGCGGGAGTAGGTGAGCAGTTCTTC.

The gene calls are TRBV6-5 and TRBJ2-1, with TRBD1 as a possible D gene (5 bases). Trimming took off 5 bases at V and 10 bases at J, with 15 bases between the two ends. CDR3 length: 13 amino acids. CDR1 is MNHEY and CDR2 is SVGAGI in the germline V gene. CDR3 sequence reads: CASSRTTKGEQFF. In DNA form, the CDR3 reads TGTGCCAGCAGTCGCACCACCAAGGGGGAGCAGTTCTTC.

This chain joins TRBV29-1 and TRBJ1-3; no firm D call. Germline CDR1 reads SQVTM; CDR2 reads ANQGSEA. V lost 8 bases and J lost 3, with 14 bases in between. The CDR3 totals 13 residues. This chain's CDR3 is CSFRREGGNTIYF. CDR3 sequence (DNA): TGCAGCTTCCGGAGGGAGGGTGGAAACACCATATATTTT.

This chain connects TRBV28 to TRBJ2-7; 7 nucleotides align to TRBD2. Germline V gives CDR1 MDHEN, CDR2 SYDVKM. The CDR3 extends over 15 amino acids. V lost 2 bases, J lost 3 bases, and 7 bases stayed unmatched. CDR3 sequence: CASSLSGMGNYEQYF. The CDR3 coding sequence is TGTGCCAGCAGTTTAAGCGGGATGGGGAACTACGAGCAGTACTTC. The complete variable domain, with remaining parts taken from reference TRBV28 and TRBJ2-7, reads DVKVTQSSRYLVKRTGEKVFLECVQDMDHENMFWYRQDPGLGLRLIYFSYDVKMKEKGDIPEGYSVSREKKERFSLILESASTNQTSMYLCASSLSGMGNYEQYFGPGTRLTVT.

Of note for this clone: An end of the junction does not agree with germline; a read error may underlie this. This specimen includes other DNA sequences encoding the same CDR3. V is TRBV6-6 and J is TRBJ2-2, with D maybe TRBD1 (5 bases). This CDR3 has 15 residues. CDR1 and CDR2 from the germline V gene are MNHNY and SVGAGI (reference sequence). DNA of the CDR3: TGTGCCAGCACTGGGGCAGTTTCATGGACCGGAGAGCTGTTTTTT. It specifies CASTGAVSWTGELFF.

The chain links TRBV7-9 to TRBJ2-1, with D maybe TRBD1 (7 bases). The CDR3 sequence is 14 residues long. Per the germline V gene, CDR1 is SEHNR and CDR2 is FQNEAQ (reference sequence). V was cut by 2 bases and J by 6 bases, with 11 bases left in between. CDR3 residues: CASSLFQGGNEQFF. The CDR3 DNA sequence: TGTGCCAGCAGCTTATTCCAGGGGGGCAATGAGCAGTTCTTC. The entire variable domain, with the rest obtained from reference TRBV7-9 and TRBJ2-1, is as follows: DTGVSQNPRHKITKRGQNVTFRCDPISEHNRLYWYRQTLGQGPEFLTYFQNEAQLEKSRLLSDRFSAERPKGSFSTLEIQRTEQGDSAMYLCASSLFQGGNEQFFGPGTRLTVL.

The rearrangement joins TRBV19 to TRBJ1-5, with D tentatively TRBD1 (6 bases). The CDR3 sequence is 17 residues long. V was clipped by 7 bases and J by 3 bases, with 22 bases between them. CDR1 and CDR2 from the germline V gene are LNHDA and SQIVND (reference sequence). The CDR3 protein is CASTFWAGGGNNQPQHF. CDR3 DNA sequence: TGTGCCAGTACCTTCTGGGCGGGGGGCGGTAACAATCAGCCCCAGCATTTT.

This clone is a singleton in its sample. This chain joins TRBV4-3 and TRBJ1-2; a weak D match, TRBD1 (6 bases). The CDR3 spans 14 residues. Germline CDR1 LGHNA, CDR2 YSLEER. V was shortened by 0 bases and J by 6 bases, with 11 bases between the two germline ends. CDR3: CASSQDTAGDGYTF. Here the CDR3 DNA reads TGCGCCAGCAGCCAAGATACGGCAGGGGATGGCTACACCTTC.